These 16 T cell receptor beta chains were all obtained from the same sample, sequenced in a study of naive and memory T cell subsets. Two oligonucleotides, mixed equimolar, formed the beta constant-region primer covering TRBC1 and TRBC2. TCRdb ran MiXCR on the UMI-ligation and nested PCR reads and lists one entry per CDR3 protein. The sample shows about 150,000 distinct CDR3 sequences, over 15% of them seen only once. Source material: naive CD4+ T cells from blood. The receptors were sampled from a human donor in good health.

This chain connects TRBV29-1 to TRBJ2-1; TRBD1 matches 7 bases. Germline V gives CDR1 SQVTM, CDR2 ANQGSEA. The CDR3 is made up of 13 amino acids. V was pared by 1 base and J by 10 bases, with 7 bases of the junction left unmatched. CDR3 nucleotides: TGCAGCGTTGAAGGTGACGGGGACAGAGAGCAGTTCTTC. As protein: CSVEGDGDREQFF.

V and J are TRBV7-3 and TRBJ2-2; D is undetermined. The V end lost 5 bases, the J end lost 6 bases, and 10 bases lay between the germline ends. This CDR3 is 13 amino acids long. The germline V gene encodes CDR1 SGHTA and CDR2 FQGTGA. The CDR3 here is CASSLITAGELFF. The CDR3 DNA reads TGTGCCAGCAGCCTCATAACGGCCGGGGAGCTGTTTTTT.

This clonotype turned up a few times. The chain carries TRBV6-1 and TRBJ2-3; D is tentatively TRBD1 or TRBD2 (5 bases each). This CDR3 has 16 amino acids. Germline loops: CDR1 MNHNS, CDR2 SASEGT. Trimming pared 4 bases from V and 1 base from J, leaving 15 bases between. The CDR3 sequence is CASSVGPGSGTDTQYF. The CDR3 DNA follows: TGTGCCAGCAGTGTGGGACCGGGATCGGGCACAGATACGCAGTATTTT.

V is TRBV11-2 and J is TRBJ2-1; D is undetermined. CDR1 SGHAT and CDR2 FQNNGV come from the germline V gene. Trimming left V 4 bases short and J 3 bases short, with 4 bases between. CDR3 length equals 12 residues. The CDR3 DNA reads TGTGCCAGCAGCTCCATCTACAATGAGCAGTTCTTC. Amino acid sequence: CASSSIYNEQFF. The complete variable domain, with remaining parts taken from reference TRBV11-2 and TRBJ2-1, reads EAGVAQSPRYKIIEKRQSVAFWCNPISGHATLYWYQQILGQGPKLLIQFQNNGVVDDSQLPKDRFSAERLKGVDSTLKIQPAKLEDSAVYLCASSSIYNEQFFGPGTRLTVL.

The V call is TRBV7-9, the J call TRBJ2-1, with 8 bases aligning to TRBD2. Trimming took 5 bases from V and 6 from J; bases not matched to a gene: 9. Per germline, CDR1 SEHNR and CDR2 FQNEAQ (reference sequence). This CDR3 has 15 residues. Written as DNA, the CDR3 is TGTGCCAGCAGCCTCGCCGGGACTAGTCTCAATGAGCAGTTCTTC. Encoded protein: CASSLAGTSLNEQFF.

The chain combines TRBV24-1 with TRBJ2-1; 7 bases agree with TRBD1. The CDR3 is made up of 13 amino acids. The germline V gene encodes CDR1 KGHDR and CDR2 SFDVKD. Unmatched junction bases numbered 2, after V lost 3 bases and J lost 7 bases. CDR3 loop: CATSDTQGNEQFF. In DNA form, the CDR3 reads TGTGCCACCAGTGATACACAGGGGAATGAGCAGTTCTTC.

This clonotype was seen a handful of times. J is TRBJ2-7 and V is TRBV12-3 or TRBV12-4, with D possibly TRBD1 on 5 matching bases. The germline V and J ends were trimmed by 2 bases and 2 bases, with 10 bases remaining between them. The length of the CDR3 is 14 residues. In DNA form, the CDR3 reads TGTGCCAGCAGTTTAAGACAGAGAACCTACGAGCAGTACTTC. Its translation is CASSLRQRTYEQYF.

This clonotype was seen a few times. Compared with germline, one end of the junction differs, possibly owing to a read error. The gene calls are TRBV7-2 and TRBJ2-3; tentative D call: TRBD2 (5 bases). CDR1 and CDR2 from the germline V gene are SGHTA and FQGNSA. CDR3 size: 14 residues. The CDR3 sequence: CASSSASSRDTQYF. The DNA of the CDR3 is TGTGCCAGCAGCTCGGCTTCTAGCAGAGATACGCAGTATTTT.

This clonotype was observed a handful of times. This chain links TRBV29-1 with TRBJ1-1, with D perhaps TRBD1 (6 bases). Germline-derived CDR1 and CDR2 are SQVTM and ANQGSEA. CDR3 length equals 13 residues. V lost 4 bases and J lost 3, with 12 bases in between. CDR3 region: CSVAGVLYTEAFF. The CDR3 coding sequence is TGCAGCGTTGCAGGGGTTTTGTACACTGAAGCTTTCTTT.

At least ten counts were recorded for this clonotype. CDR3 sequence (DNA): TGTGCCAGCTCACCAAGGGGAACAGATACGCAGTATTTT. The encoded protein is CASSPRGTDTQYF. The rearrangement links TRBV18 to TRBJ2-3; tentative D call: TRBD1 (5 bases). Trimming took off 2 bases at V and 3 bases at J, with 6 bases between the two ends. CDR3 length equals 13 residues. The germline V gene encodes CDR1 KGHSH and CDR2 LQKENI.

The CDR3 sequence: CASSRDRVGEQYF. In DNA form, the CDR3 reads TGTGCCAGCAGTCGGGACAGGGTAGGCGAGCAGTACTTC. V is TRBV2 and J is TRBJ2-7; 9 bases map to TRBD1. The CDR3 is 13 residues long. Per the germline V gene, CDR1 is SNHLY and CDR2 is FYNNEI. The junction had 5 bases not matched to a gene; V was cut back by 5 bases and J by 6 bases. Based on the CDR3 plus reference TRBV2 and TRBJ2-7, the full variable domain is EPEVTQTPSHQVTQMGQEVILRCVPISNHLYFYWYRQILGQKVEFLVSFYNNEISEKSEIFDDQFSVERPDGSNFTLKIRSTKLEDSAMYFCASSRDRVGEQYFGPGTRLTVT.

The gene calls are TRBV27 and TRBJ1-5; 7 bases match TRBD1. This CDR3 is built from 18 residues. Germline V lookup: CDR1 MNHEY, CDR2 SMNVEV (reference sequence). Trimming cost V 5 bases and J 0 bases; bases outside gene matches: 13. The DNA for the CDR3 is TGTGCCAGCAGTCATACCGGGACAGCAACTTATAGCAATCAGCCCCAGCATTTT. Protein: CASSHTGTATYSNQPQHF.

In its sample, this clonotype was seen a few times. The rearrangement joins TRBV4-1 to TRBJ2-4; D remains ambiguous. The ends were cut back, 5 bases at V and 3 bases at J, with 5 bases in the middle. The CDR3 runs to 12 residues. Germline lookup yields CDR1 MGHRA and CDR2 YSYEKL. The CDR3 DNA reads TGCGCCAGCAGCGAGGACAAAAACATTCAGTACTTC. Translating gives CASSEDKNIQYF.

This clonotype was recorded a few times. This chain connects TRBV15 to TRBJ2-7, with D maybe TRBD2 (5 bases). The V and J ends lost 3 bases and 2 bases respectively, with 14 bases between them. Germline CDR1 is LNHNV and CDR2 is YYDKDF (reference sequence). CDR3 length: 15 amino acids. CDR3 region: CATSSDRTRTYEQYF. The CDR3 nucleotides read TGTGCCACCAGCAGCGATAGGACTCGGACCTACGAGCAGTACTTC.

This clonotype was found a few times. The chain links TRBV11-2 to TRBJ2-7; D gene uncertain. Trimming cost V 4 bases and J 1 base, with 11 bases left between them. Germline V gives CDR1 SGHAT, CDR2 FQNNGV. The CDR3 loop spans 14 amino acids. CDR3 residues: CASSSPGGSYEQYF. CDR3 coding DNA: TGTGCCAGCAGCTCCCCCGGTGGGTCCTACGAGCAGTACTTC. Looking up the rest from reference TRBV11-2 and TRBJ2-7 gives the full variable domain: EAGVAQSPRYKIIEKRQSVAFWCNPISGHATLYWYQQILGQGPKLLIQFQNNGVVDDSQLPKDRFSAERLKGVDSTLKIQPAKLEDSAVYLCASSSPGGSYEQYFGPGTRLTVT.

This clonotype has ten or more counts. V usage is TRBV6-5 and J usage is TRBJ2-7, with TRBD2 matching over 13 bases. V trimming: 6 bases; J trimming: 2 bases; junction bases outside the gene matches: 16. The germline gives CDR1 MNHEY, CDR2 SVGAGI. The CDR3 is 19 amino acids. The CDR3 loop reads CASSLLPGLAGKVAYEQYF. The CDR3, as DNA: TGTGCCAGCAGCCTCCTTCCGGGACTAGCGGGAAAGGTCGCCTACGAGCAGTACTTC.